The 21 T cell receptor beta chains listed next were all sequenced from one sample in a study of vaccination and CD4 T cells after COVID-19. Treatment reported: roughly ten-day PBMC culture with coronavirus spike peptide pools or control peptides (ViraFEST assay). Their recognized antigens are unknown. The Oncomine TCR Beta short-read assay was applied to DNA of cultured CD4+ T cells. TCRdb independently ran MiXCR on the PCR reads; one entry per CDR3 protein. The sample holds roughly 5,300 distinct CDR3 sequences, about two fifths seen once. Sequenced material: CD4+ T cells from blood, cultured in vitro. These receptors were obtained from a human donor who had recovered from COVID-19.

This clonotype was recorded a few times. The gene calls are TRBV20-1 and TRBJ1-1; 7 nucleotides agree with TRBD1. CDR1 and CDR2 (germline): DFQATT, SNEGSKA (reference sequence). The CDR3 contains 12 residues. Germline trimming cut 6 bases from V and 4 bases from J; bases unmatched to any gene: 5. CDR3 region: CSAQTGATEAFF. The CDR3 DNA reads as TGCAGTGCGCAAACAGGGGCCACTGAAGCTTTCTTT.

This chain joins TRBV7-2 and TRBJ1-2; no clear D gene. V shed 5 bases and J shed 8 bases, with 12 bases lying between them. Germline V gene lookup returns CDR1 SGHTA and CDR2 FQGNSA. The CDR3 spans 12 residues. Here the CDR3 reads CASSELGGGYTF. DNA for the CDR3: TGTGCCAGCAGCGAACTTGGTGGCGGCTACACCTTC.

By frequency in the sample, this clonotype is medium-sized. This sequence joins TRBV15 and TRBJ1-2; 8 positions match TRBD1. Germline trimming cut 2 bases from V and 8 bases from J; bases unmatched to any gene: 4. CDR1 is LNHNV, CDR2 YYDKDF, per germline (reference sequence). This CDR3 spans 13 amino acids. The CDR3 sequence is CATSRSTGVGYTF. In nucleotides, the CDR3 is TGTGCCACCAGCAGATCGACAGGGGTCGGCTACACCTTC.

This clonotype was seen a handful of times. The rearrangement links TRBV29-1 to TRBJ1-1, with D hard to call. The CDR3 is 8 amino acids. Germline values: CDR1 SQVTM, CDR2 ANQGSEA. Trimming took 3 bases from V and 11 from J, leaving 4 bases between them. The DNA of the CDR3 is TGCAGCGTTGATGACGCTTTCTTT. Amino acids: CSVDDAFF.

This clonotype occurred a few times. The V call is TRBV7-9, the J call TRBJ1-2; the match to TRBD1 covers 8 bases. V was clipped by 1 base and J by 4 bases; unmatched bases: 2. The CDR3 runs to 14 residues. Germline V lookup: CDR1 SEHNR, CDR2 FQNEAQ (reference sequence). CDR3 nucleotides: TGTGCCAGCAGCTTAGGACAGGGGATCTATGGCTACACCTTC. Protein: CASSLGQGIYGYTF.

The V and J genes are TRBV11-3 and TRBJ2-7, with 8 bases identical to TRBD1. The CDR3 runs to 13 residues. Germline V gene sequence: CDR1 SGHNT, CDR2 YENEEA. The ends lost 7 bases at V and 3 bases at J; junction bases unmatched: 5. Here the CDR3 DNA reads TGTGCCAGCAAGGACAGGGCGAGCTACGAGCAGTACTTC. It encodes CASKDRASYEQYF.

The chain joins TRBV7-8 to TRBJ2-7, with D unclear. Germline CDR1 and CDR2: SGHVS and FQNEAQ. The CDR3 contains 16 residues. V was shortened by 5 bases and J by 0 bases, with 17 bases between the two germline ends. CDR3 protein: CASSQGAAATSYEQYF. The CDR3 DNA sequence: TGTGCCAGCAGCCAAGGCGCGGCAGCTACCTCCTACGAGCAGTACTTC.

The V and J genes are TRBV28 and TRBJ1-2; TRBD1 matches 10 bases. Germline-derived CDR1 and CDR2 are MDHEN and SYDVKM. Trimming cost V 5 bases and J 5 bases; bases outside gene matches: 5. The CDR3 runs to 14 residues. The CDR3 spells CASSPDRGTYGYTF. As DNA, the CDR3 is TGTGCCAGCAGTCCGGACAGGGGGACGTATGGCTACACCTTC.

This clonotype was seen a few times. The gene calls are TRBV20-1 and TRBJ2-1; D unresolved. Germline V gene sequence: CDR1 DFQATT, CDR2 SNEGSKA (reference sequence). This CDR3 contains 13 residues. The V end lost 4 bases, the J end lost 7 bases, and 14 bases lay between the germline ends. In DNA, the CDR3 is TGCAGTGCTATTAGATCCTCTCCTAATGAGCAGTTCTTC. It yields the protein CSAIRSSPNEQFF.

In its sample, this clonotype is medium-sized (0.01 to 0.1%). The chain combines TRBV20-1 with TRBJ1-5; the D is unclear. V dropped 3 bases and J dropped 7 bases, with 13 bases sitting between them. Germline assignment: CDR1 DFQATT and CDR2 SNEGSKA (reference sequence). This CDR3 is built from 13 residues. The CDR3 loop is CSARGPGGQPQHF. The CDR3, as DNA: TGCAGTGCTAGGGGTCCGGGAGGGCAGCCCCAGCATTTT.

The chain couples TRBV7-9 to TRBJ1-1; tentative D call: TRBD1 (5 bases). This CDR3 region has 14 residues. The V end lost 7 bases, the J end lost 5 bases, and 17 bases lay between the germline ends. Germline CDR1 reads SEHNR; CDR2 reads FQNEAQ (reference sequence). The CDR3 region is CASNVPRDGTEAFF. The CDR3 DNA follows: TGTGCCAGCAACGTCCCTCGGGACGGAACTGAAGCTTTCTTT.

The V gene is TRBV20-1, the J gene TRBJ1-1; D is unclear. Germline CDR1 DFQATT, CDR2 SNEGSKA (reference sequence). The CDR3 loop spans 10 amino acids. The CDR3 loop reads CRAVNTEAFF. The CDR3 DNA reads as TGCAGAGCCGTTAACACTGAAGCTTTCTTT.

The table lists this clonotype with a count of one. This rearrangement joins TRBV7-2 to TRBJ2-7; 8 nucleotides align to TRBD2. Trimming cost V 3 bases and J 4 bases; bases outside gene matches: 8. The length of the CDR3 is 15 residues. Germline V CDR1 and CDR2: SGHTA, FQGNSA. The CDR3: CASSLGLGPQYEQYF. The CDR3 DNA sequence: TGTGCCAGCAGCTTGGGACTAGGGCCGCAGTACGAGCAGTACTTC.

Sample share makes this clonotype medium-sized. V is TRBV20-1 and J is TRBJ2-5, with D perhaps being TRBD1 or TRBD2 (6 bases each). CDR1 is DFQATT, CDR2 SNEGSKA, per germline (reference sequence). There are 13 residues in the CDR3. V was trimmed by 5 bases and J by 4 bases, leaving 14 bases between them. The CDR3 reads CSAGLGGLETQYF. In DNA form, the CDR3 reads TGCAGTGCTGGCTTGGGGGGCCTAGAGACCCAGTACTTC.

V and J are TRBV5-1 and TRBJ2-7; D call uncertain. V gave up 4 bases and J gave up 5 bases, with 10 bases separating them. The CDR3 has 12 amino acids. Germline CDR1 reads SGHRS; CDR2 reads YFSETQ. The CDR3 here is CASSPAADEQYF. As DNA, the CDR3 is TGCGCCAGCAGCCCCGCCGCCGACGAGCAGTACTTC. Looking up the rest from reference TRBV5-1 and TRBJ2-7 gives the full variable domain: KAGVTQTPRYLIKTRGQQVTLSCSPISGHRSVSWYQQTPGQGLQFLFEYFSETQRNKGNFPGRFSGRQFSNSRSEMNVSTLELGDSALYLCASSPAADEQYFGPGTRLTVT.

The V call is TRBV6-2 or TRBV6-3, the J call TRBJ2-7; 10 nucleotides align to TRBD2. Germline lookup yields CDR1 MNHEY and CDR2 SVGEGT. The CDR3 totals 14 residues. J gave up 0 bases and V 6 bases, and 2 bases lay outside the gene matches. The CDR3 protein is CASRASGSSYEQYF. The CDR3 region has the DNA TGTGCCAGCAGGGCTAGCGGGAGCTCCTACGAGCAGTACTTC.

V is TRBV20-1 and J is TRBJ2-3; D is possibly TRBD2 (5 bases). This CDR3 region has 14 residues. Germline assignment: CDR1 DFQATT and CDR2 SNEGSKA (reference sequence). V was cut by 4 bases and J by 2 bases, with 13 bases left in between. The DNA for the CDR3 is TGCAGTGCTATAGGTAGCGCGTTCACAGATACGCAGTATTTT. It specifies CSAIGSAFTDTQYF.

The chain carries TRBV20-1 and TRBJ1-1; 7 bases agree with TRBD1. This CDR3 comprises 13 residues. Germline V gene lookup returns CDR1 DFQATT and CDR2 SNEGSKA (reference sequence). Losses at the gene ends were 6 bases for V and 1 base for J; bases not matched to a gene: 5. The CDR3 sequence is CSARGASNTEAFF. The DNA of the CDR3 is TGCAGTGCCAGGGGGGCTTCGAACACTGAAGCTTTCTTT.

V is TRBV7-2 and J is TRBJ2-1; 8 bases match TRBD1. The CDR3 consists of 14 residues. With 5 bases clipped from V and 9 bases from J, the junction kept 9 bases outside the gene matches. The germline V gene has CDR1 SGHTA and CDR2 FQGNSA. The CDR3 loop reads CASSVGQGLGEQFF. In DNA form, the CDR3 reads TGTGCCAGCAGCGTTGGACAGGGATTAGGTGAGCAGTTCTTC. The complete variable domain, with remaining parts taken from reference TRBV7-2 and TRBJ2-1, reads GAGVSQSPSNKVTEKGKDVELRCDPISGHTALYWYRQSLGQGLEFLIYFQGNSAPDKSGLPSDRFSAERTGGSVSTLTIQRTQQEDSAVYLCASSVGQGLGEQFFGPGTRLTVL.

By share of the sample, this clonotype is medium-sized. The V call is TRBV15, the J call TRBJ1-2, with D perhaps TRBD1 (5 bases). CDR3 size: 15 residues. V was pared by 0 bases and J by 8 bases, with 16 bases between. The V gene's germline CDR1 is LNHNV and CDR2 YYDKDF (reference sequence). CDR3 region: CATSRDRSLTGGYTF. For the CDR3, the DNA is TGTGCCACCAGCAGAGATCGTAGCCTAACAGGAGGCTACACCTTC.

A few counts support this clonotype. The chain couples TRBV15 to TRBJ1-5; TRBD1 is a possible D gene (6 bases). The CDR3 has 15 amino acids. The germline V gene has CDR1 LNHNV and CDR2 YYDKDF (reference sequence). The V end was cut by 0 bases, the J end by 6 bases, with 12 bases between. This CDR3 is CATSRDYGGPQPQHF. The CDR3 DNA reads as TGTGCCACCAGCAGAGATTACGGGGGGCCTCAGCCCCAGCATTTT.